One T cell receptor beta chain is described in this entry. Its antigen target is currently unknown. Nothing much larger sits one base from this clone, and base qualities are not available. The source of the sample is a study of post-analysis software for immune sequencing data (dated by TCRdb to between 2014 and 2016). Context from the whole study: Disease courses on record covered relapsing-remitting, secondary progressive and progressive-relapsing multiple sclerosis, though some patients had no subtype annotation. The patient repertoires were set against about 12 previously published healthy control repertoires from donors whose ages ranged from roughly 6 to 26 years. A subset of samples was prepared in parallel using single-end sample barcoding, then pooled and co-amplified after Illumina adapter ligation.

Library preparation employed PCR. The sequencer listed for this sample is Illumina HiSeq 2500. Unique molecular identifiers were incorporated into TCR beta cDNA libraries to reduce PCR and sequencing biases. Per 1 to 10 million input T cells, approximately 500,000 cDNA molecules were obtained, such that each molecule approximated one T cell. The same protocol used for the earlier healthy control dataset was applied to prepare and sequence the patient libraries. Samples belonging to the same batch were prepared together, multiplexed and sequenced on a shared HiSeq lane. Per the authors' processing: Raw barcoded reads were processed with MIGEC, discarding single-read molecular identifier groups before consensus assembly and CDR3 extraction. VDJtools was used for post-analysis of the clonotype tables, with diversity normalized by down-sampling every dataset to the smallest sample size. Repertoire overlap clustering matched CDR3 amino acid but not nucleotide sequences to correct batch-related cross-sample contamination. TCRdb reanalyzed the raw reads on its own, using fastp at Q25 for trimming and MiXCR for clone calling, and kept in-frame beta chains. Records with the same CDR3 protein are collapsed into one entry carrying the most frequent genes and DNA. The V and J calls, along with clone size, are taken from TCRdb and not from the paper's own processing. The sample table records about 500,000 distinct CDR3 sequences; less than 45% of these occur just once. The top ten clonotypes cover roughly an eighth of the sample.

On the study overall, not on this receptor specifically: Significantly lower normalized Chao1 diversity was found in multiple sclerosis patients than in controls, suggesting substantial peripheral T-cell clonal expansion. Direct clustering with F measure revealed strong co-clustering of samples prepared in the same batch, which led to a batch-effect correction. The control group was slightly older than the multiple sclerosis patient group. Significantly higher frequencies in patients than in controls were found for roughly 5 TRBV segments, including TRBV5-6, TRBV5-1 and TRBV20-1.

From cysteine to phenylalanine, the CDR3 is 16 amino acids long. The sequence is cut down to CDR3 DNA, 48 bases in frame from base 1. V gives up 0 bases and J gives up 2 bases, and the segment between their germline ends measures 11 bases. The germline V gene (reference sequence) gives CDR1 as MNHEY and CDR2 as SMNVEV. TCR beta repertoires were profiled from peripheral blood of 10 to 15 young patients with multiple sclerosis to demonstrate the VDJtools post-analysis software. The patients with multiple sclerosis were children and adolescents between about 6 and 15 years of age. This chain is built from TRBV27 and TRBJ2-1, with a tentative D gene TRBD2 over 5 matching bases. The receptor comes from a girl aged 10-17 years with multiple sclerosis. The sample consisted of blood. The nucleotide sequence reads TGTGCCAGCAGTTTATCGGAACTAGGTCCCTACAATGAGCAGTTCTTC. This encodes CASSLSELGPYNEQFF.